This T cell receptor (beta chain) originates from a study of CD4 T cells in relation to SARS-CoV-2 and coronaviruses. Overall study: TCR beta CDR3s were sequenced after approximately ten-day antigen culture of PBMCs.

Unexposed donor CD4+ T cells date from about 2011-2019, before the COVID-19 pandemic. CD4+ T cells were isolated from the cells after about ten days of culture. The study, taken as a whole, reports: SARS-CoV-2-driven expansion was significantly weaker in crossreactive than monoreactive clones.

Data came from immunoSEQ multiplex PCR; TCRdb stores just in-frame clones and leaves some out. The sample contains some 21,000 clones, over 65% of which appear only once. This clone was seen more than once but under ten times. Its antigen is currently unknown. Sequencing used CD4+ T cells from PBMCs, cultured in vitro. This TCR was recovered from a human donor in good health.

The CDR3 spells CASSLTENTEAFF. The CDR3 DNA reads TGTGCCAGCAGCTTGACCGAGAACACTGAAGCTTTCTTT. This rearrangement joins TRBV11-3 to TRBJ1-1, with unresolved D. This CDR3 is built from 13 residues. Trimming took 3 bases from V and 1 from J, leaving 6 bases between them. CDR1 is SGHNT, CDR2 YENEEA, per germline.